This T cell receptor (beta chain) emerged from a study of blood T cells in healthy people across ages. Next came a second PCR, run for about 7 to 11 cycles, which used a sample-barcoded 5' primer along with a J-beta primer mix. TCRdb re-called the 5' RACE reads through MiXCR, storing one row per CDR3 protein. The sample contains about 1.4 million distinct CDR3 sequences, roughly 60% of which appear only once. The germline CDR1 and CDR2 sequences are SGHTA and FQGNSA. There are 15 residues in the CDR3. V lost 3 bases and J 5 bases, leaving 13 bases between the germline ends. This clonotype has only a few counts.

The clonotype originates from a young man in good health. The chain uses TRBV7-2 and TRBJ2-2; TRBD2 might be the D (5 bases). Specimen: blood. The CDR3 DNA sequence: TGTGCCAGCAGCTTGTTGGGAGACCAAACCGGGGAGCTGTTTTTT. Protein product: CASSLLGDQTGELFF.